In its sample, the clone carrying this T cell receptor beta chain was seen a few times. No antigen is known for it. The CDR3 length is 16 residues. V was clipped by 3 bases and J by 0 bases, with 14 bases between them. Per germline, CDR1 MNHEY and CDR2 SMNVEV (reference sequence). The PCR contained 60 Vbeta and 13 Jbeta primers. Generated by immunoSEQ multiplex PCR, the TCRdb table keeps only in-frame clones and is missing some. The data show 99,000 or so clones, 60% to 80% seen once. This record belongs to a study of cytomegalovirus exposure and HLA in healthy donors. In the study overall: Inside one of the first data releases sat around 80 million unique TCRs taken from HLA-typed donors. Overall study findings and caveats: A later analysis, which compared TCR beta chains of equal frequency, found the HLA-associated ones more clonally expanded. Because they were indistinguishable, some V segments, including TRBV6-2 and TRBV6-3, were excluded.

V is TRBV27 and J is TRBJ1-1, with D perhaps matching TRBD1 (6 bases). Sequencing was carried out using PBMCs. The receptor was derived from a man aged 25 to 40 in good health and CMV-seronegative. As DNA, the CDR3 is TGTGCCAGCAGTTTGGGGATTGGGACACTGAACACTGAAGCTTTCTTT. Translating gives CASSLGIGTLNTEAFF.